The 16 T cell receptor beta chains presented below share a single source sample, sequenced in a study of blood T cells in healthy people across ages. A sample-barcoded 5' primer and a J-beta primer mix were used in a second PCR of roughly 7 to 11 cycles. TCRdb redid the calling of the 5' RACE reads with MiXCR, one entry per CDR3 protein. The table includes fewer than 2,000,000 distinct CDR3 sequences, roughly two fifths detected once. The sample consisted of blood. The receptors stem from a human donor in good health.

This chain links TRBV20-1 with TRBJ2-5, with D perhaps matching TRBD1 or TRBD2 (5 bases each). Germline V lookup: CDR1 DFQATT, CDR2 SNEGSKA (reference sequence). The ends were cut back, 6 bases at V and 2 bases at J, with 13 bases in the middle. This CDR3 has 13 amino acids. CDR3 coding DNA: TGCAGTGCCCACCCGGGACCACAAGAGACCCAGTACTTC. Protein product: CSAHPGPQETQYF.

The rearrangement joins TRBV6-9 to TRBJ1-2; unclear D gene. The germline V gene has CDR1 MNHGY and CDR2 SVAAGI. Trimming took 7 bases from V and 4 from J, leaving 10 bases between them. CDR3 size: 12 residues. CDR3 residues: CASTDRGYGYTF. In DNA form, the CDR3 reads TGTGCCAGCACTGACCGGGGCTATGGCTACACCTTC.

CDR3 in amino acids: CAISQVGDNEQYF. In nucleotides, the CDR3 is TGTGCCATCAGCCAAGTAGGAGATAATGAGCAGTACTTC. The chain recombines TRBV10-3 with TRBJ2-5; no definite D call. Germline V gene lookup returns CDR1 ENHRY and CDR2 SYGVKD. The CDR3 loop spans 13 amino acids. The V gene lost 6 bases and the J gene lost 11 bases, with 19 bases spanning the gap.

This clonotype turned up a few times. V and J are TRBV9 and TRBJ2-1; TRBD1 or TRBD2 may be the D gene (7 bases each). Trimming took 2 bases from V and 8 from J, leaving 17 bases between them. Germline V gives CDR1 SGDLS, CDR2 YYNGEE. The CDR3 runs to 15 residues. For the CDR3, the DNA is TGTGCCAGCAGCGTTACTGGGCAGGGGGGGGATGAGCAGTTCTTC. Protein: CASSVTGQGGDEQFF. Complete variable domain (other parts from reference TRBV9 and TRBJ2-1): DSGVTQTPKHLITATGQRVTLRCSPRSGDLSVYWYQQSLDQGLQFLIQYYNGEERAKGNILERFSAQQFPDLHSELNLSSLELGDSALYFCASSVTGQGGDEQFFGPGTRLTVL.

This clonotype was seen a few times. This chain connects TRBV5-1 to TRBJ1-1; no definite D call. The CDR3 totals 13 residues. CDR1 is SGHRS and CDR2 is YFSETQ in the germline V gene. Trimming stripped 5 bases from V and 2 bases from J, with 10 bases between. The CDR3 spells CASRPRPNTEAFF. The DNA for the CDR3 is TGCGCCAGCAGACCCAGGCCTAACACTGAAGCTTTCTTT.

The chain has TRBV29-1 and TRBJ1-4, with D possibly being TRBD1 (5 bases). The CDR3 loop spans 13 amino acids. Germline CDR1 reads SQVTM; CDR2 reads ANQGSEA. V was trimmed by 6 bases and J by 8 bases, leaving 16 bases between them. Written as DNA, the CDR3 is TGCAGCGTCCGAGGGGAATACGGCGAAAAACTGTTTTTT. This sequence encodes CSVRGEYGEKLFF. Supplemented by reference TRBV29-1 and TRBJ1-4, the full variable domain reads SAVISQKPSRDICQRGTSLTIQCQVDSQVTMMFWYRQQPGQSLTLIATANQGSEATYESGFVIDKFPISRPNLTFSTLTVSNMSPEDSSIYLCSVRGEYGEKLFFGSGTQLSVL.

This clonotype was seen a few times. V gene TRBV20-1 combines with J gene TRBJ1-5; maybe TRBD1 (5 bases). V was trimmed by 4 bases and J by 4 bases, leaving 11 bases between them. Germline loops: CDR1 DFQATT, CDR2 SNEGSKA (reference sequence). The CDR3 spans 13 residues. The CDR3 DNA reads as TGCAGTGCTATACACAGGCATAATCAGCCCCAGCATTTT. The encoded protein is CSAIHRHNQPQHF.

The rearrangement links TRBV4-1 to TRBJ2-1; 8 nucleotides line up with TRBD2. J was trimmed by 10 bases and V by 0 bases; bases with no gene match: 5. The CDR3 is 14 amino acids. Germline V gene sequence: CDR1 MGHRA, CDR2 YSYEKL. The CDR3 here is CASSQDGGALEQFF. For the CDR3, the DNA is TGCGCCAGCAGCCAAGACGGGGGGGCTTTGGAGCAGTTCTTC.

V usage is TRBV29-1 and J usage is TRBJ1-1; D perhaps matches TRBD1 (5 bases). The CDR3 runs to 13 residues. CDR1 and CDR2 (germline): SQVTM, ANQGSEA. V was clipped by 3 bases and J by 6 bases, with 14 bases between them. CDR3 sequence reads: CSVDGAEGPEAFF. The DNA of the CDR3 is TGCAGCGTTGATGGGGCGGAGGGCCCTGAAGCTTTCTTT.

This clonotype was observed a few times. The chain couples TRBV3-1 to TRBJ2-4; 7 nucleotides line up with TRBD1. CDR1 and CDR2 from the germline V gene are LGHDT and YNNKEL (reference sequence). Trimming removed 4 bases from V and 0 bases from J; junction bases left unmatched: 6. The CDR3 is made up of 16 amino acids. CDR3 region: CASSPRDSLAKNIQYF. DNA for the CDR3: TGTGCCAGCAGCCCCCGGGACAGCTTAGCCAAAAACATTCAGTACTTC.

V usage is TRBV4-1 and J usage is TRBJ2-6; TRBD1 agrees at 7 bases. The junction had 10 bases not matched to a gene; V was cut back by 8 bases and J by 0 bases. The germline V gene has CDR1 MGHRA and CDR2 YSYEKL. CDR3 length: 17 amino acids. The CDR3 DNA reads as TGCGCCAGCGGCAAGCCGGGACAGCGCTCTGGGGCCAACGTCCTGACTTTC. Its protein is CASGKPGQRSGANVLTF.

This clonotype was picked up a small number of times. The rearrangement joins TRBV12-5 to TRBJ2-5; 7 nucleotides align to TRBD1. The CDR3 runs 15 residues. From germline, CDR1 is LGHNT and CDR2 FRNRAP. Trimming at V came to 7 bases and at J to 6 bases, leaving 14 bases not matched to a gene. The CDR3 DNA reads TGTGCTAGTGCCACCCATGGACAGGACGGCCAGACCCAGTACTTC. Protein sequence: CASATHGQDGQTQYF. The full variable domain, in which reference TRBV12-5 and TRBJ2-5 provide the parts outside the CDR3, is DARVTQTPRHKVTEMGQEVTMRCQPILGHNTVFWYRQTMMQGLELLAYFRNRAPLDDSGMPKDRFSAEMPDATLATLKIQPSEPRDSAVYFCASATHGQDGQTQYFGPGTRLLVL.

This clonotype was picked up many times. This rearrangement joins TRBV4-3 to TRBJ2-6; D gene unclear. V lost 0 bases to trimming and J lost 0 bases, with 15 bases between them. Looked up from germline, CDR1 is LGHNA and CDR2 is YSLEER. The CDR3 loop spans 19 amino acids. CDR3 amino acids: CASSQEPPVRLSGANVLTF. The CDR3 DNA sequence: TGCGCCAGCAGCCAAGAACCCCCGGTTAGACTCTCTGGGGCCAACGTCCTGACTTTC.

This clonotype was detected only once. The J gene is TRBJ2-2, the V gene TRBV30, with 7 bases identical to TRBD1. The V segment lost 0 bases and the J segment 6 bases; nucleotides outside the gene matches: 7. Germline assignment: CDR1 GTSNPN and CDR2 SVGIG (reference sequence). This CDR3 is built from 15 residues. CDR3: CAWSVPGQTPGELFF. The DNA for the CDR3 is TGTGCCTGGAGTGTACCGGGACAGACTCCCGGGGAGCTGTTTTTT.

The chain joins TRBV20-1 to TRBJ2-4, with 11 bases identical to TRBD2. There are 15 residues in the CDR3. Germline-derived CDR1 and CDR2 are DFQATT and SNEGSKA (reference sequence). V lost 0 bases to trimming and J lost 13 bases; unmatched junction nucleotides: 11. CDR3 sequence (DNA): TGCAGTGCTAGAGAGACTAGCGGGAAATACAATGAGCAGTACTTC. It is translated as CSARETSGKYNEQYF.

This clonotype was seen just once. The chain uses TRBV27 and TRBJ1-2; weak D call: TRBD1 (6 bases). The CDR3 contains 13 residues. From germline, CDR1 is MNHEY and CDR2 SMNVEV (reference sequence). V was pared by 5 bases and J by 13 bases, with 20 bases between. This CDR3 reads CASSTPPNRALTF. The CDR3 region has the DNA TGTGCCAGCAGTACACCTCCCAACAGGGCACTCACCTTC.